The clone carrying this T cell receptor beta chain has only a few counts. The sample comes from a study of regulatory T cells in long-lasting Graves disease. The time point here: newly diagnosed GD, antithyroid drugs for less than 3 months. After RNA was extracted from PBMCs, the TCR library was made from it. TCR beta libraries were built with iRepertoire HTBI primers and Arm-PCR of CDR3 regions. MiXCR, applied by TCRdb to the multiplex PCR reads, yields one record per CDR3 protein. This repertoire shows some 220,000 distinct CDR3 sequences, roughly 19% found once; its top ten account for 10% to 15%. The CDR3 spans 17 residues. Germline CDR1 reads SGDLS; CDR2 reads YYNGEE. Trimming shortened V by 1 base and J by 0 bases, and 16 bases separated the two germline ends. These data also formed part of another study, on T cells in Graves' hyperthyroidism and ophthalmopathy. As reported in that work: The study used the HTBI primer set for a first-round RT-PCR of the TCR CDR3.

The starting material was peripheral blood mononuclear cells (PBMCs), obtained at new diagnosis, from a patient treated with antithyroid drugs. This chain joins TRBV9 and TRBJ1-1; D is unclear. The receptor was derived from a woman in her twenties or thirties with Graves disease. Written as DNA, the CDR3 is TGTGCCAGCAGCGTAACCCCCGGGAGGAGACTGAACACTGAAGCTTTCTTT. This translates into CASSVTPGRRLNTEAFF.